Sequencing of this T cell receptor beta chain was carried out in a study of cytomegalovirus exposure and HLA in healthy donors. Study as a whole: The 95 to 150 validation repertoires used the same platform as the roughly 670 first-cohort repertoires, a later analysis reported. Study-wide results and limits: The tendency of first-cohort TCR clusters to co-occur in the 120 or so validation repertoires was the finding of a later analysis. Most TCR sequences proved rare, with some public TCRs found in many donors.

Method: immunoSEQ multiplex PCR; TCRdb's copy keeps in-frame clones and lacks some. The data hold about 79,000 clones, with over 85% observed a single time. Note on this clone: What it binds is unknown.

V was clipped by 1 base and J by 0 bases; unmatched bases: 5. Germline lookup yields CDR1 SGHRS and CDR2 YFSETQ. The CDR3 spans 17 residues. Separation from the roughly 700-subject first cohort characterized the roughly 120-subject validation cohort, to which the donors belonged. The origin of this receptor is a woman aged 30 to 39 in good health and CMV-seronegative. J is TRBJ1-3 and V is TRBV5-1; 9 bases fit TRBD1. Material: PBMCs. CDR3 nucleotide sequence: TGCGCCAGCAGCTTGAAGGGACAGGGCCACTCTGGAAACACCATATATTTT. As protein: CASSLKGQGHSGNTIYF.